The entry that follows covers one T cell receptor beta chain sequence. Profiling relied on immunoSEQ multiplex PCR, and the TCRdb table lists in-frame clones only, not all of them. The table shows over 250,000 clones, with 70% to 90% occurring only once. Germline CDR1 SGHDT, CDR2 YYEEEE. The trim removed 1 base at V and 2 bases at J, leaving 2 bases unmatched. CDR3 length equals 14 residues. The data were obtained in a study of blood T cell repertoires in COVID-19. Looking at the study overall: Collection of acute and convalescent COVID-19 samples took place in the United States, Italy and Spain.

The source is a woman between 65 and 79 years old with acute or convalescent COVID-19. Sequencing was carried out using peripheral blood. The V and J genes are TRBV5-6 and TRBJ2-7; 8 nucleotides agree with TRBD1. The CDR3 DNA follows: TGTGCCAGCAGCTTGACAGGGGGAGCCTACGAGCAGTACTTC. Translating gives CASSLTGGAYEQYF.